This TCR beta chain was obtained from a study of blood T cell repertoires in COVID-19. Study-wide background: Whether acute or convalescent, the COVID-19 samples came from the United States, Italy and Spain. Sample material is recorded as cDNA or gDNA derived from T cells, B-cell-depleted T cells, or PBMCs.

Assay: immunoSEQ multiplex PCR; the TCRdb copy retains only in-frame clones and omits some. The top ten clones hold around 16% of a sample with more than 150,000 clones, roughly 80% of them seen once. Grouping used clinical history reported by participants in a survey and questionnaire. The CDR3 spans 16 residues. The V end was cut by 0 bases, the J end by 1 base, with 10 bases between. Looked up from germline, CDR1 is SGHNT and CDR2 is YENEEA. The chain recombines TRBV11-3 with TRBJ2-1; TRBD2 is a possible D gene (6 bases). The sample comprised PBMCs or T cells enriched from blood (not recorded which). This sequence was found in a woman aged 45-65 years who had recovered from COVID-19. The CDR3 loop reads CASSLEEGGSYNEQFF. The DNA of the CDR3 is TGTGCCAGCAGCTTAGAGGAGGGAGGTTCCTACAATGAGCAGTTCTTC.